The rows below give T cell receptor beta chains drawn from one sample of a study of response to subunit inactivated influenza vaccine. TCRdb re-derived calls from the RT-PCR reads in MiXCR, one entry per CDR3 protein. Found here are about 520,000 distinct CDR3 sequences, about 25% of them singletons; the top ten hold approximately 2%. Specimen: CD4+ T cells sorted from PBMCs, collected 5 to 6 days after vaccination. These receptors all stem from a man between 50 and 59 years old who received an inactivated influenza vaccine. Each CDR3 is given with its conserved first and last residue. A D gene is named only where the DNA matches it firmly. For some rows the clone size is stated as once, few or many, or as a class when expanded; others skip it.

abundance	v_gene	d_gene	j_gene	len	CDR3nt	CDR3aa
-	TRBV20-1	-	TRBJ2-1	11	TGCAGTGCTAGTCTTTTCGATGAGCAGTTCTTC	CSASLFDEQFF
-	TRBV10-2	-	TRBJ1-6	14	TGCGCCAGCAGTGAGGGCAGGGGCCGTTCACCCCTCCACTTT	CASSEGRGRSPLHF
-	TRBV12-3/TRBV12-4	TRBD1	TRBJ1-5	13	TGTGCCAGCAGTGTGACAGGGGACCAGCCCCAGCATTTT	CASSVTGDQPQHF
-	TRBV20-1	TRBD2	TRBJ2-5	15	TGCAGTGCGTCCCCCGGGACTAGCGGGGCAGAGACCCAGTACTTC	CSASPGTSGAETQYF
few	TRBV9	TRBD1	TRBJ1-5	18	TGTGCCAGCAGCACGCACAACCGGGACAGGGAGGGCAATCAGCCCCAGCATTTT	CASSTHNRDREGNQPQHF
few	TRBV15	TRBD2	TRBJ2-5	16	TGTGCCACCAGCAGAGATTTGGGACTACTACAAGAGACCCAGTACTTC	CATSRDLGLLQETQYF
-	TRBV15	TRBD1	TRBJ2-7	16	TGTGCCACCAGCAGAGAGTTATTACAGGGGGCCTACGAGCAGTACTTC	CATSRELLQGAYEQYF
-	TRBV12-3/TRBV12-4	-	TRBJ1-5	13	TGTGCCAGCAGTTTGACAGGCCGGCAGCCCCAGCATTTT	CASSLTGRQPQHF
-	TRBV7-2	TRBD2	TRBJ2-1	16	TGTGCCAGCAGCCTACAGGGACTAGCGGGAGTCAATGAGCAGTTCTTC	CASSLQGLAGVNEQFF
few	TRBV5-1	TRBD2	TRBJ2-3	20	TGCGCCAGCAGCTTGGTGTCCCTAGCGGGAGTTGATGGCGCCCCCAGTACGCAGTATTTT	CASSLVSLAGVDGAPSTQYF
few	TRBV6-5	-	TRBJ1-2	14	TGTGCCAGCAGTTACTCGGACAGAAGGTTTGGCTACACCTTC	CASSYSDRRFGYTF
-	TRBV6-1	TRBD1	TRBJ2-5	15	TGTGCCAGCAGTACCTCAGGGACAGGCCAAGAGACCCAGTACTTC	CASSTSGTGQETQYF
-	TRBV10-3	-	TRBJ1-5	13	TGTGCCACCACCGAGGACCTTAATCAGCCCCAGCATTTT	CATTEDLNQPQHF
many	TRBV6-5	TRBD2	TRBJ2-1	18	TGTGCCAGCAGTTACTTAGGACTAGCGGGAGTGCTCTACAATGAGCAGTTCTTC	CASSYLGLAGVLYNEQFF
once	TRBV5-1	-	TRBJ2-7	13	TGCGCCAGCAGCTTCGAGAACTCCTACGAGCAGTACTTC	CASSFENSYEQYF
-	TRBV7-2	TRBD1	TRBJ2-7	14	TGTGCCAGCAGCTCCCCCGGGACAGCCTACGAGCAGTACTTC	CASSSPGTAYEQYF
once	TRBV28	TRBD1	TRBJ2-7	14	TGTGCCAGCAGGCCGGGACAGGGTCCACTCGGGCAGTACTTC	CASRPGQGPLGQYF
-	TRBV10-3	TRBD2	TRBJ2-3	13	TGTGCCATCAGGCCCGCGGGGGCAGATACGCAGTATTTT	CAIRPAGADTQYF
-	TRBV7-7	-	TRBJ2-5	13	TGTGCTAGCAGCTTAGATAGCCAAGGGACCCAGTACTTC	CASSLDSQGTQYF
few	TRBV20-1	TRBD2	TRBJ2-1	15	TGCAGTGCCCGCTCGGTGGTAGCGGGGGACAATGAGCAGTTCTTC	CSARSVVAGDNEQFF